This TCR beta chain was retrieved from a study of pediatric ulcerative colitis. Points from the study as a whole: In rectum, acute severe colitis had expanded clones and less diversity. Repertoires came from total lymphocyte DNA, not specific subsets. Some T cells in rectal biopsies may come from blood, especially with overt colitis.

Turning to this clone: The antigen remains undetermined.

Produced via immunoSEQ multiplex PCR; TCRdb's table is partial and in-frame only. The table lists under 20,000 clones, roughly four fifths of them singletons. One to two pinch biopsies were taken from the rectum during colonoscopy. With 0 bases removed from V and 4 bases from J, the gap between germline ends came to 7 bases. The CDR3 runs to 13 residues. Germline CDR1 and CDR2: SGHRS and YFSETQ. This sequence joins TRBV5-1 and TRBJ1-2; no clear D gene. The sequenced material came from gut tissue. This TCR was recovered from a boy aged 10-17 years with moderate ulcerative colitis. In DNA, the CDR3 is TGCGCCAGCAGCTTGGAGACCATCTATGGCTACACCTTC. This codes for CASSLETIYGYTF.